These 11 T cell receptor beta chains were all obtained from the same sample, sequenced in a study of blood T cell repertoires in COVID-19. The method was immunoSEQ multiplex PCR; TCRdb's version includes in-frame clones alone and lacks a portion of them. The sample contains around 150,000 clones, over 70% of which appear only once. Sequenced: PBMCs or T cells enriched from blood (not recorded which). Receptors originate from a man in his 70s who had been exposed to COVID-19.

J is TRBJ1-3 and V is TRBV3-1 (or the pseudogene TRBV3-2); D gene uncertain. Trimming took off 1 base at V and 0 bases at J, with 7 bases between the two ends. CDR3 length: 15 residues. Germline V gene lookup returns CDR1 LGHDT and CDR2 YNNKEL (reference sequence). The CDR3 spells CASSQVVLSGNTIYF. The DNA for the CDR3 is TGTGCCAGCAGCCAAGTAGTACTCTCTGGAAACACCATATATTTT.

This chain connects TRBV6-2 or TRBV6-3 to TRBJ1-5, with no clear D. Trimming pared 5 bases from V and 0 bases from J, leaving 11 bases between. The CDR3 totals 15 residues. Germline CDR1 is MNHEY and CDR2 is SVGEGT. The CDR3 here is CASSSPGGSNQPQHF. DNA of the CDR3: TGTGCCAGCAGTAGCCCAGGAGGTAGCAATCAGCCCCAGCATTTT.

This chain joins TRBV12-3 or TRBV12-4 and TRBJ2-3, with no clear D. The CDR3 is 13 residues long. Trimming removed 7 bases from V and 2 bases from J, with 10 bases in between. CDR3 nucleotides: TGTGCCAGCAACCGACATCCCACAGATACGCAGTATTTT. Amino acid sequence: CASNRHPTDTQYF.

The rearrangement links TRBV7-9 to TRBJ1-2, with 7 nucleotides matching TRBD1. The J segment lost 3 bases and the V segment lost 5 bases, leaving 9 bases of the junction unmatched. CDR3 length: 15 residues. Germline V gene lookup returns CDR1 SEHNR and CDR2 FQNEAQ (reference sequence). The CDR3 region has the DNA TGTGCCAGCAGCACCCAGGGGGGCCCCTACTATGGCTACACCTTC. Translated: CASSTQGGPYYGYTF.

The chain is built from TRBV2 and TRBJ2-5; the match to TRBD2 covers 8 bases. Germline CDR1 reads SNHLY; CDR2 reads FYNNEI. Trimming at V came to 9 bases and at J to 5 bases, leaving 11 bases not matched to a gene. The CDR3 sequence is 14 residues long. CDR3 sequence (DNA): TGTGCCAGGACAAATAGCGGGAAGTGGGAGACCCAGTACTTC. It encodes CARTNSGKWETQYF. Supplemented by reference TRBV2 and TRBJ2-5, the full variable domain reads EPEVTQTPSHQVTQMGQEVILRCVPISNHLYFYWYRQILGQKVEFLVSFYNNEISEKSEIFDDQFSVERPDGSNFTLKIRSTKLEDSAMYFCARTNSGKWETQYFGPGTRLLVL.

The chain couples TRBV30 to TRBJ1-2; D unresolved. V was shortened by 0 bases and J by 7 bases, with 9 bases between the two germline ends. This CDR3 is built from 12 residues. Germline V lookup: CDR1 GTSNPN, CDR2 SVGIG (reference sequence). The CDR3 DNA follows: TGTGCCTGGAGTGTCCAGGTGGTTGGCTACACCTTC. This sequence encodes CAWSVQVVGYTF.

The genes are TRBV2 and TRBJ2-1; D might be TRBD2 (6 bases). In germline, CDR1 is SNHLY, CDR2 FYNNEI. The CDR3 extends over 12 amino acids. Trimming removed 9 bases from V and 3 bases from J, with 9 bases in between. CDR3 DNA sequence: TGTGCCAGTATGGGGGGCTACAATGAGCAGTTCTTC. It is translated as CASMGGYNEQFF.

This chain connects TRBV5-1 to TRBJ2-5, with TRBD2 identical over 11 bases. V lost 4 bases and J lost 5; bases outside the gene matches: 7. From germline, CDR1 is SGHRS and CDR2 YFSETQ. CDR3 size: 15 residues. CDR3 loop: CASSVTSGNGETQYF. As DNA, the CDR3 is TGCGCCAGCAGCGTGACTAGCGGGAATGGTGAGACCCAGTACTTC.

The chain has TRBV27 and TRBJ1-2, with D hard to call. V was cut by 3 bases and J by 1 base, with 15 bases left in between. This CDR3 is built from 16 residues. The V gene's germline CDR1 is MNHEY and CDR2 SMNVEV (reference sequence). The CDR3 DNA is TGTGCCAGCAGTTTTAAGCATCCTACTTTTAACTATGGCTACACCTTC. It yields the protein CASSFKHPTFNYGYTF.

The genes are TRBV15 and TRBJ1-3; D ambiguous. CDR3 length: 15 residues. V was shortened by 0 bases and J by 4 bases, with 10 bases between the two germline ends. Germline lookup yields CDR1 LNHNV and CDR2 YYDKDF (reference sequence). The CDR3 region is CATSRDYAEGNTIYF. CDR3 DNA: TGTGCCACCAGCAGAGATTATGCAGAAGGAAACACCATATATTTT.

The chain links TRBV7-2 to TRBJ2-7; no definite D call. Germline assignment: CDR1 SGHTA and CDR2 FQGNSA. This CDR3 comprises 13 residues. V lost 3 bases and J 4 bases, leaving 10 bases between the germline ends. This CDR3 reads CASSFGADYEQYF. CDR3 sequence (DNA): TGTGCCAGCAGCTTCGGAGCAGATTACGAGCAGTACTTC. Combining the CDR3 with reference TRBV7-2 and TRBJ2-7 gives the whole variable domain GAGVSQSPSNKVTEKGKDVELRCDPISGHTALYWYRQSLGQGLEFLIYFQGNSAPDKSGLPSDRFSAERTGGSVSTLTIQRTQQEDSAVYLCASSFGADYEQYFGPGTRLTVT.